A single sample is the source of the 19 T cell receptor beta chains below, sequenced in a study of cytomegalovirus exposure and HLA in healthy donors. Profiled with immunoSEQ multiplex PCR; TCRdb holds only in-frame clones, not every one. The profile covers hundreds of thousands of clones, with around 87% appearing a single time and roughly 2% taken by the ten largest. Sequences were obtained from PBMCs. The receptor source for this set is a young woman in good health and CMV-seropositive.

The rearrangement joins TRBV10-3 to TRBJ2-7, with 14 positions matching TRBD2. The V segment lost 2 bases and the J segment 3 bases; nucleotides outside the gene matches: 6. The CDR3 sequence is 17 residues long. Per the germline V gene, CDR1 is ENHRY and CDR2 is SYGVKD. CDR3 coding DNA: TGTGCCATCAGTGAGGGGAGACTAGCGGGAGGGGTCTACGAGCAGTACTTC. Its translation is CAISEGRLAGGVYEQYF.

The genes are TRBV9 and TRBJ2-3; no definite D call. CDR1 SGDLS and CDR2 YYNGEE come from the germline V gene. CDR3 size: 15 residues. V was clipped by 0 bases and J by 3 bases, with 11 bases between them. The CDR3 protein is CASSVDYGLTDTQYF. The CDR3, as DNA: TGTGCCAGCAGCGTAGATTACGGGTTAACAGATACGCAGTATTTT. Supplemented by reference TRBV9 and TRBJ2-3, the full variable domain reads DSGVTQTPKHLITATGQRVTLRCSPRSGDLSVYWYQQSLDQGLQFLIQYYNGEERAKGNILERFSAQQFPDLHSELNLSSLELGDSALYFCASSVDYGLTDTQYFGPGTRLTVL.

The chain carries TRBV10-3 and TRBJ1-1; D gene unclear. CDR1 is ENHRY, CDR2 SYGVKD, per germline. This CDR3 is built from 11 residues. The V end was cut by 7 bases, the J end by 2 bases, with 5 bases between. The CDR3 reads CAITVNTEAFF. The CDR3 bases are TGTGCCATCACCGTTAACACTGAAGCTTTCTTT.

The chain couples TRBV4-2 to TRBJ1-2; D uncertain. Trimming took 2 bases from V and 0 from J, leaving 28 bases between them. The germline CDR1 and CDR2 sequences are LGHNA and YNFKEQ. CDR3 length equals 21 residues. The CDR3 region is CASSQSAELEWGGGTNYGYTF. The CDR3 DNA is TGTGCCAGCAGCCAAAGTGCCGAGCTCGAATGGGGAGGCGGAACTAACTATGGCTACACCTTC.

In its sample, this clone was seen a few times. As DNA, the CDR3 is TGTGCCAGCAGCTGGACAGGGGGCAGTGGCTATGGCTACACCTTC. This codes for CASSWTGGSGYGYTF. The chain employs TRBV5-8 and TRBJ1-2; TRBD1 agrees at 11 bases. The CDR3 length is 15 residues. Germline V CDR1 and CDR2: SGHTS, YDEGEE. V lost 3 bases to trimming and J lost 4 bases; unmatched junction nucleotides: 5.

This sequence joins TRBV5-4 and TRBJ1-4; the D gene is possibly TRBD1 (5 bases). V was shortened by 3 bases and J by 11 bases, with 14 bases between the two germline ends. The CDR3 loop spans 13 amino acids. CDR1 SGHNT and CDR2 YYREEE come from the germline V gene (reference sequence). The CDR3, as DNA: TGTGCCAGCAGCTCGCAGGACATAGGGAAACTGTTTTTT. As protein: CASSSQDIGKLFF.

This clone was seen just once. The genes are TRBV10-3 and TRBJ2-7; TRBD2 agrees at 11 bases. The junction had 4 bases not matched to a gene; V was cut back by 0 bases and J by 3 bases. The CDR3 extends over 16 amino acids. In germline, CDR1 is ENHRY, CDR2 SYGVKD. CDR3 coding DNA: TGTGCCATCAGTGAGTCGGGCCTAGCGGGAGGCTACGAGCAGTACTTC. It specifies CAISESGLAGGYEQYF.

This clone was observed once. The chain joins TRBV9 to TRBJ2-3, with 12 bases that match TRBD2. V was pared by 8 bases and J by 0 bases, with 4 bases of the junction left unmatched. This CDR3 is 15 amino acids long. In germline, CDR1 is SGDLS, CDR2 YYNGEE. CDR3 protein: CASTSGRTSTDTQYF. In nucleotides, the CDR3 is TGTGCCAGTACTAGCGGGAGGACTAGCACAGATACGCAGTATTTT.

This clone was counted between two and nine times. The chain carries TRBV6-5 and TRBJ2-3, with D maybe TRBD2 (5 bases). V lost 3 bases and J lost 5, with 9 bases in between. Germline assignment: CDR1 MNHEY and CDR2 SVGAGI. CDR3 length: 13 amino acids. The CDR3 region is CASSYNAGDTQYF. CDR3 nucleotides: TGTGCCAGCAGTTATAACGCGGGAGATACGCAGTATTTT.

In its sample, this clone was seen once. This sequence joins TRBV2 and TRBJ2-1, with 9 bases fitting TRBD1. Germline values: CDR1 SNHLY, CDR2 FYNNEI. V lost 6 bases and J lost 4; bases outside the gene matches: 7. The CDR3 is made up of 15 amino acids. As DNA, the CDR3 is TGTGCCAGCAGAAAGGACAGGGGCAATTACAATGAGCAGTTCTTC. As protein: CASRKDRGNYNEQFF.

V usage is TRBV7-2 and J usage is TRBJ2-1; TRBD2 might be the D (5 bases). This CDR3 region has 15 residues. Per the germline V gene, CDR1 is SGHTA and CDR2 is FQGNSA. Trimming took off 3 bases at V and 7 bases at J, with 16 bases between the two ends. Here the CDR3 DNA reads TGTGCCAGCAGCTTTGGTCGGGGTTTTGGTAATGAGCAGTTCTTC. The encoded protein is CASSFGRGFGNEQFF.

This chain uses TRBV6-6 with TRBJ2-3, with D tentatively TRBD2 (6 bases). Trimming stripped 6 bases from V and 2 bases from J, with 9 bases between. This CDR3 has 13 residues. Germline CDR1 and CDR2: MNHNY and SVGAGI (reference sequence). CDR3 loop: CASRGLTTDTQYF. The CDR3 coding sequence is TGTGCCAGCAGGGGACTCACCACAGATACGCAGTATTTT.

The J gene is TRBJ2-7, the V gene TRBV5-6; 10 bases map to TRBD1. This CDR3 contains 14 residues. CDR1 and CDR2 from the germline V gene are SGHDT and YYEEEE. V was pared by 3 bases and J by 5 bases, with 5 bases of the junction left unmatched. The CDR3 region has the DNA TGTGCCAGCAGCTCGGGGACAGGGGTCAACGAGCAGTACTTC. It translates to CASSSGTGVNEQYF.

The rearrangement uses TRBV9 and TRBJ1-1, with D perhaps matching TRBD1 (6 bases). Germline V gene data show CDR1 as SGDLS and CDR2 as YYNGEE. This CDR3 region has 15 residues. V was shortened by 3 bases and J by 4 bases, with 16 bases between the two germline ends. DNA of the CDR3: TGTGCCAGCAGCGACCTCAGGGGAACGGGCACTGAAGCTTTCTTT. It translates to CASSDLRGTGTEAFF.

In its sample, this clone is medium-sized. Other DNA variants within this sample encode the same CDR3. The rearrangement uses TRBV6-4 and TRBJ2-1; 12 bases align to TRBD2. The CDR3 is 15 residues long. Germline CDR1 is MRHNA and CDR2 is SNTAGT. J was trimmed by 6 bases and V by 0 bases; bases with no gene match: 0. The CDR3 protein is CASSDSTSGSNEQFF. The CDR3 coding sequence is TGTGCCAGCAGTGACTCGACTAGCGGGAGCAATGAGCAGTTCTTC.

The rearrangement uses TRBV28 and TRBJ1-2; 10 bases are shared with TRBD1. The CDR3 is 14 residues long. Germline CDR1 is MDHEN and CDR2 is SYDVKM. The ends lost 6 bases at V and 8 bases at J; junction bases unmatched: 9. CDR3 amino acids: CASRPRTGGEGYTF. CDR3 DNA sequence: TGTGCCAGCAGGCCCCGGACAGGGGGGGAGGGCTACACCTTC.

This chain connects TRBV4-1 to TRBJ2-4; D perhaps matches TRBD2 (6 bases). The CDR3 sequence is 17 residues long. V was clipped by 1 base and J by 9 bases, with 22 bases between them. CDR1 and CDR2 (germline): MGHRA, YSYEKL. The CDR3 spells CASSQGRSGAEKFIQYF. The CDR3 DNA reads TGCGCCAGCAGCCAAGGGAGATCGGGAGCGGAGAAATTCATTCAGTACTTC.

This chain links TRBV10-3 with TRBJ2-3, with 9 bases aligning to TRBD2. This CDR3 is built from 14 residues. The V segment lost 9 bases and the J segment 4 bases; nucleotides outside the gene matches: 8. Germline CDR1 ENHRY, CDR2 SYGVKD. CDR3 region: CAILAGEGADTQYF. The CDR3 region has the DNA TGTGCCATTTTAGCGGGAGAGGGTGCAGATACGCAGTATTTT.

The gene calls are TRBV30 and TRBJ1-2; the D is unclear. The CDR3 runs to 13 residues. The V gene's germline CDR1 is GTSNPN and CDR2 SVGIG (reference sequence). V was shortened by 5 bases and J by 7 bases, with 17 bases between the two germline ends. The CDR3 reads CAWVGTLTIGYTF. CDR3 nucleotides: TGTGCCTGGGTAGGAACTCTAACTATTGGCTACACCTTC. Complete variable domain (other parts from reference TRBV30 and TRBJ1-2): SQTIHQWPATLVQPVGSPLSLECTVEGTSNPNLYWYRQAAGRGLQLLFYSVGIGQISSEVPQNLSASRPQDRQFILSSKKLLLSDSGFYLCAWVGTLTIGYTFGSGTRLTVV.